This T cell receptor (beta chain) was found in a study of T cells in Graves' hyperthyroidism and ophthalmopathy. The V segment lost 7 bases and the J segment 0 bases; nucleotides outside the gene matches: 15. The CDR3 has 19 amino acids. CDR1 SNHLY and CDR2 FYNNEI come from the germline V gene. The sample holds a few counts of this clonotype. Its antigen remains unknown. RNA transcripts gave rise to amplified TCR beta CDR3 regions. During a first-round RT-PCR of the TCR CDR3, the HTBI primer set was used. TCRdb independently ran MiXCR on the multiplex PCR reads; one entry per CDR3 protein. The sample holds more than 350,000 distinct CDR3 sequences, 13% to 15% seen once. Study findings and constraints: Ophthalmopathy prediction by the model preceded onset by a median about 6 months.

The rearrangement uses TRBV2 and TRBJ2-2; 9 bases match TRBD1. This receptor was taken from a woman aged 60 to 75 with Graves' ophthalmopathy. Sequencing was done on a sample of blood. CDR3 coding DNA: TGTGCCAGCAACCCGGTAGGGACAGGGTCACCTTCGAACACCGGGGAGCTGTTTTTT. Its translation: CASNPVGTGSPSNTGELFF.